Listed below are T cell receptor beta chains from one sample, sequenced in a study of shared clonotypes between healthy human individuals. The assay was immunoSEQ multiplex PCR, and TCRdb's table has in-frame clones only and misses some. The data hold under 2,500,000 clones, with 90% to 96% observed a single time. Specimen: naive CD4+ T cells sorted from blood. These receptors were collected from a young man in good health. Each CDR3 is given without its conserved first and last residue. Each record gives: D gene, J gene, clone size, CDR3 length, V gene, CDR3 protein. D genes are given only for firm matches. Clone size is stated in some rows and not others, as once, few, many or a class when expanded.

d_gene: -
j_gene: TRBJ1-2
abundance: -
len: 13
v_gene: TRBV6-6
CDR3aa: ASRLPGGVVSGYT

d_gene: -
j_gene: TRBJ1-6
abundance: -
len: 13
v_gene: TRBV6-5
CDR3aa: ASSYWTGYNSPLH

d_gene: TRBD1
j_gene: TRBJ1-2
abundance: -
len: 12
v_gene: TRBV4-1
CDR3aa: ASSREDRVGGYT

d_gene: TRBD2
j_gene: TRBJ2-1
abundance: -
len: 15
v_gene: TRBV29-1
CDR3aa: SVLGGLAELEYNEQF

d_gene: TRBD2
j_gene: TRBJ2-5
abundance: once
len: 14
v_gene: TRBV10-3
CDR3aa: AISESFAGGLETQY

d_gene: -
j_gene: TRBJ2-7
abundance: once
len: 11
v_gene: TRBV30
CDR3aa: AWSALGLGEQY

d_gene: TRBD2
j_gene: TRBJ2-7
abundance: -
len: 13
v_gene: TRBV7-2
CDR3aa: ASSLGGLAGFEQY

d_gene: -
j_gene: TRBJ1-1
abundance: -
len: 13
v_gene: TRBV5-6
CDR3aa: ASSVYSNKNTEAF

d_gene: -
j_gene: TRBJ2-3
abundance: -
len: 13
v_gene: TRBV29-1
CDR3aa: SVEDGGNRADTQY

d_gene: -
j_gene: TRBJ2-3
abundance: -
len: 11
v_gene: TRBV11-3
CDR3aa: ASSLDWTDTQY

d_gene: -
j_gene: TRBJ2-5
abundance: -
len: 12
v_gene: TRBV7-7
CDR3aa: ASSRTRNGETQY

d_gene: TRBD1
j_gene: TRBJ2-3
abundance: -
len: 14
v_gene: TRBV28
CDR3aa: ASSRPGDRELDTQY

d_gene: -
j_gene: TRBJ2-3
abundance: -
len: 12
v_gene: TRBV6-5
CDR3aa: ASSIGLHTDTQY

d_gene: -
j_gene: TRBJ1-1
abundance: -
len: 12
v_gene: TRBV11-2
CDR3aa: ASSLESWAGEAF

d_gene: -
j_gene: TRBJ2-7
abundance: -
len: 12
v_gene: TRBV6-1
CDR3aa: ASTVSGKAYEQY

d_gene: TRBD1
j_gene: TRBJ1-2
abundance: -
len: 12
v_gene: TRBV10-3
CDR3aa: AISNRGQDYGYT

d_gene: -
j_gene: TRBJ1-1
abundance: -
len: 12
v_gene: TRBV7-9
CDR3aa: ASSQKGRNTEAF

d_gene: -
j_gene: TRBJ2-7
abundance: -
len: 13
v_gene: TRBV7-2
CDR3aa: ASSLGQGSTYEQY

d_gene: -
j_gene: TRBJ2-2
abundance: -
len: 13
v_gene: TRBV5-6
CDR3aa: ASSLWQTNTGELF

d_gene: -
j_gene: TRBJ1-2
abundance: -
len: 11
v_gene: TRBV6-5
CDR3aa: ASSYWDNGGYT

d_gene: TRBD2
j_gene: TRBJ2-2
abundance: -
len: 13
v_gene: TRBV7-2
CDR3aa: ASSFLAGESGELF

d_gene: TRBD1
j_gene: TRBJ1-5
abundance: -
len: 13
v_gene: TRBV18
CDR3aa: ASSLPGTGGQPQH

d_gene: -
j_gene: TRBJ2-4
abundance: -
len: 12
v_gene: TRBV4-2
CDR3aa: ASSPGLPGDIQY

d_gene: -
j_gene: TRBJ2-3
abundance: -
len: 11
v_gene: TRBV2
CDR3aa: ASSEARADTQY

d_gene: -
j_gene: TRBJ2-7
abundance: -
len: 10
v_gene: TRBV7-9
CDR3aa: ASSLYGYEQY

d_gene: -
j_gene: TRBJ1-1
abundance: -
len: 11
v_gene: TRBV30
CDR3aa: AWSVGLNTEAF

d_gene: -
j_gene: TRBJ2-7
abundance: -
len: 13
v_gene: TRBV6-5
CDR3aa: ASSPLGGRGYEQY

d_gene: -
j_gene: TRBJ2-7
abundance: few
len: 12
v_gene: TRBV10-3
CDR3aa: AISEGGGLPEQY

d_gene: -
j_gene: TRBJ2-7
abundance: -
len: 9
v_gene: TRBV25-1
CDR3aa: ASSYSYEQY

d_gene: -
j_gene: TRBJ1-2
abundance: -
len: 11
v_gene: TRBV28
CDR3aa: ASSLQWAWGYT

d_gene: TRBD1
j_gene: TRBJ2-1
abundance: -
len: 12
v_gene: TRBV28
CDR3aa: ASSLTGGYNEQF

d_gene: TRBD1
j_gene: TRBJ2-3
abundance: -
len: 13
v_gene: TRBV6-5
CDR3aa: ASSYGDSSRDTQY

d_gene: -
j_gene: TRBJ2-1
abundance: -
len: 14
v_gene: TRBV2
CDR3aa: ASSVGGKGSYNEQF

d_gene: TRBD1
j_gene: TRBJ2-5
abundance: -
len: 14
v_gene: TRBV6-5
CDR3aa: ASSFYGTGHQETQY

d_gene: -
j_gene: TRBJ1-2
abundance: -
len: 11
v_gene: TRBV6-5
CDR3aa: ASRRAGGDGYT

d_gene: -
j_gene: TRBJ2-7
abundance: -
len: 11
v_gene: TRBV18
CDR3aa: ASSPIGSYEQY

d_gene: -
j_gene: TRBJ1-3
abundance: -
len: 13
v_gene: TRBV5-4
CDR3aa: ASSSPTDSGNTIY

d_gene: TRBD1
j_gene: TRBJ1-1
abundance: -
len: 11
v_gene: TRBV30
CDR3aa: AWTTKGATEAF

d_gene: TRBD2
j_gene: TRBJ2-5
abundance: -
len: 13
v_gene: TRBV6-6
CDR3aa: ASGWSSGRLETQY

d_gene: TRBD2
j_gene: TRBJ2-1
abundance: -
len: 17
v_gene: TRBV4-3
CDR3aa: ASSQFGIWTSGRIREQF

d_gene: -
j_gene: TRBJ1-1
abundance: -
len: 13
v_gene: TRBV11-2
CDR3aa: ASSQDRLMNTEAF

d_gene: -
j_gene: TRBJ1-2
abundance: -
len: 12
v_gene: TRBV6-1
CDR3aa: ASSINTANYGYT